A selection of T cell receptor beta chains follows, all from one sample in a study of early T cells in non-severe SARS-CoV-2 infection. One entry per CDR3 protein, called by TCRdb with MiXCR from the 5' RACE reads. The table records about 80,000 distinct CDR3 sequences, 9.5% to 15% of them present only once. Material for sequencing was whole blood. The receptors shown here come from an adult who was a healthcare worker with PCR-confirmed SARS-CoV-2 infection or an uninfected control (not recorded which). Each CDR3 is given with its conserved first and last residue. A D gene is named only where the DNA matches it firmly. Clone size is stated in some rows and not others, as once, few, many or a class when expanded.

V gene	J gene	D gene	clone size	CDR3 protein	CDR3 DNA
TRBV10-3	TRBJ1-6	TRBD1	few	CAISSNRGGSPLHF	TGTGCCATCAGCTCTAACAGGGGGGGTTCACCCCTCCACTTT
TRBV5-1	TRBJ1-2	NA	many	CASSLVAEYGYTF	TGCGCCAGCAGCTTGGTGGCCGAGTATGGCTACACCTTC
TRBV18	TRBJ2-1	TRBD1	few	CASSPLGTGTGNEQFF	TGTGCCAGCTCACCACTCGGGACAGGGACGGGCAATGAGCAGTTCTTC
TRBV28	TRBJ2-7	NA	NA	CASSFGGGYEQYF	TGTGCCAGCAGTTTCGGTGGTGGGTACGAGCAGTACTTC
TRBV20-1	TRBJ1-6	TRBD1	many	CSARKGQNNSPLHF	TGCAGTGCTAGGAAGGGACAGAATAATTCACCCCTCCACTTT
TRBV10-1	TRBJ2-7	NA	NA	CASSGHGGPYEQYF	TGCGCCAGCAGCGGTCATGGGGGCCCCTACGAGCAGTACTTC
TRBV5-1	TRBJ1-1	NA	NA	CASTPRGSVTEAFF	TGCGCCAGCACCCCAAGGGGTTCAGTCACTGAAGCTTTCTTT
TRBV4-2	TRBJ1-1	TRBD1	many	CASSQQDRQNTEAFF	TGTGCCAGCAGCCAACAGGACAGGCAGAACACTGAAGCTTTCTTT
TRBV5-1	TRBJ2-3	NA	many	CASSSGERTDTQYF	TGCGCCAGCAGCTCAGGGGAAAGGACAGATACGCAGTATTTT
TRBV12-3/TRBV12-4	TRBJ2-1	TRBD2	many	CASTPIWPSGGPTNEQFF	TGTGCCAGCACCCCCATTTGGCCTAGCGGGGGGCCCACTAATGAGCAGTTCTTC
TRBV2	TRBJ1-4	NA	few	CASSEDGIGRNEKLFF	TGTGCCAGCAGTGAAGATGGGATAGGAAGAAATGAAAAACTGTTTTTT
TRBV5-5	TRBJ1-5	TRBD1	NA	CASSFTTGPQPQHF	TGTGCCAGCAGCTTTACGACAGGGCCTCAGCCCCAGCATTTT
TRBV6-2/TRBV6-3	TRBJ2-7	NA	few	CASSYSMDGPGSYEQYF	TGTGCCAGCAGTTACTCGATGGACGGACCGGGGTCCTACGAGCAGTACTTC
TRBV7-9	TRBJ2-1	NA	NA	CASSRLNPPHEQFF	TGTGCCAGCAGCCGTTTAAACCCCCCGCATGAGCAGTTCTTC
TRBV9	TRBJ1-3	NA	few	CASSPGRDTIYF	TGTGCCAGCAGCCCCGGAAGAGACACCATATATTTT
TRBV27	TRBJ2-3	NA	few	CASTSSNRFTTDTQYF	TGTGCCAGCACCTCCTCAAACAGGTTTACCACAGATACGCAGTATTTT
TRBV7-8	TRBJ1-5	NA	NA	CASSGGTRRGNQPQHF	TGTGCCAGCAGCGGAGGGACTAGACGGGGCAATCAGCCCCAGCATTTT
TRBV7-6	TRBJ2-3	NA	many	CASSLGGLADTQYF	TGTGCCAGCAGCTTAGGGGGGCTTGCAGATACGCAGTATTTT
TRBV9	TRBJ2-1	TRBD2	NA	CASSRSTSGRAYEQFF	TGTGCCAGCAGCCGATCCACTAGCGGGAGGGCCTATGAGCAGTTCTTC
TRBV11-2	TRBJ2-5	NA	few	CASSLEPQETQYF	TGTGCCAGCAGCTTGGAACCCCAAGAGACCCAGTACTTC
TRBV28	TRBJ2-5	NA	many	CASTRPAWAAMQETQYF	TGTGCCAGCACCCGACCTGCCTGGGCAGCCATGCAAGAGACCCAGTACTTC
TRBV25-1	TRBJ2-2	NA	many	CASSMGHDTGELFF	TGTGCCAGCAGTATGGGGCACGACACCGGGGAGCTGTTTTTT
TRBV28	TRBJ1-5	NA	few	CASSLNRGSNQPQHF	TGTGCCAGCAGTTTAAACCGCGGGAGCAATCAGCCCCAGCATTTT
TRBV30	TRBJ1-1	TRBD1	many	CAWSPEDRGRWDTEAFF	TGTGCCTGGAGCCCGGAGGACAGGGGCCGCTGGGACACTGAAGCTTTCTTT